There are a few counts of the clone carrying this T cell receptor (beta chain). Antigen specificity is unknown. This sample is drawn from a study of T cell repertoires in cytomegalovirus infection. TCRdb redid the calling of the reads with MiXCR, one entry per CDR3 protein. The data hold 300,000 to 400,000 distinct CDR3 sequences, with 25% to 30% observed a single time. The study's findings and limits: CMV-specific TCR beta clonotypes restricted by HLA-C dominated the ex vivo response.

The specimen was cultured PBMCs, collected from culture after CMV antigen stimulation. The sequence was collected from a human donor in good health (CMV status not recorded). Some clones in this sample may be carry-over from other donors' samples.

The CDR3 protein is CASSQVGQGGRQPQHF. CDR3 in DNA: TGCGCCAGCAGCCAAGTTGGACAGGGGGGACGGCAGCCCCAGCATTTT. This sequence joins TRBV4-1 and TRBJ1-5; the match to TRBD1 covers 10 bases. CDR3 length equals 16 residues. V was clipped by 1 base and J by 7 bases; unmatched bases: 7. Per germline, CDR1 MGHRA and CDR2 YSYEKL.